The 11 T cell receptor beta chains below all came from one sample that was sequenced in a study of neurological immune-mediated disorders. TCRdb re-analysed the 5' RACE reads in MiXCR, keeping a single row per CDR3 protein. The table lists approximately 43,000 distinct CDR3 sequences, 2.5% of them singletons. Sequences were obtained from PBMCs. These receptors all stem from a man younger than 40 with multiple sclerosis.

This clonotype was detected many times. V and J are TRBV5-1 and TRBJ2-1; either TRBD1 or TRBD2 may fit D (5 bases each). CDR1 SGHRS and CDR2 YFSETQ come from the germline V gene. Trimming pared 4 bases from V and 4 bases from J, leaving 12 bases between. The CDR3 contains 14 residues. The CDR3 nucleotides read TGCGCCAGCAGCCCCGGGACGGGATACAATGAGCAGTTCTTC. Its translation is CASSPGTGYNEQFF.

This clonotype came up many times. The gene calls are TRBV5-5 and TRBJ2-5, with 8 bases matching TRBD1. Germline V CDR1 and CDR2: SGHKS, YYEKEE (reference sequence). There are 16 residues in the CDR3. V was pared by 2 bases and J by 1 base, with 7 bases of the junction left unmatched. The CDR3 DNA sequence: TGTGCCAGCAGCTTTGCATCGACAGGGGCCCAAGAGACCCAGTACTTC. Its protein product is CASSFASTGAQETQYF.

Many counts were recorded for this clonotype. The genes are TRBV29-1 and TRBJ1-6; D ambiguous. Germline V gene data show CDR1 as SQVTM and CDR2 as ANQGSEA. The CDR3 spans 13 residues. The V gene lost 0 bases and the J gene lost 9 bases, with 9 bases spanning the gap. CDR3 sequence (DNA): TGCAGCGTTGAAGATTACGCCGGTTCACCCCTCCACTTT. It encodes CSVEDYAGSPLHF.

This clonotype came up many times. The chain carries TRBV20-1 and TRBJ1-5, with a possible D match to TRBD1 (5 bases). Germline lookup yields CDR1 DFQATT and CDR2 SNEGSKA (reference sequence). CDR3 size: 15 residues. Deletions cut 1 base from V and 0 bases from J, with 10 bases between. For the CDR3, the DNA is TGCAGTGCTAGAGTTTGGGACGGTAGCAATCAGCCCCAGCATTTT. This translates into CSARVWDGSNQPQHF.

The J gene is TRBJ2-1, the V gene TRBV3-1; D is possibly TRBD1 or TRBD2 (5 bases each). This CDR3 has 15 residues. The V end was cut by 3 bases, the J end by 0 bases, with 9 bases between. CDR1 is LGHDT, CDR2 YNNKEL, per germline (reference sequence). The CDR3 reads CASSQDGASYNEQFF. CDR3 DNA: TGTGCCAGCAGCCAGGACGGGGCCTCCTACAATGAGCAGTTCTTC.

This clonotype was recorded many times. This rearrangement joins TRBV5-1 to TRBJ1-1, with a possible D match to TRBD1 (6 bases). Germline assignment: CDR1 SGHRS and CDR2 YFSETQ. Trimming shortened V by 4 bases and J by 10 bases, and 11 bases separated the two germline ends. The CDR3 sequence is 11 residues long. This CDR3 reads CASSPGGAAFF. The CDR3 DNA follows: TGCGCCAGCAGCCCTGGGGGGGCAGCTTTCTTT. The full variable domain, with the rest looked up from reference TRBV5-1 and TRBJ1-1, is KAGVTQTPRYLIKTRGQQVTLSCSPISGHRSVSWYQQTPGQGLQFLFEYFSETQRNKGNFPGRFSGRQFSNSRSEMNVSTLELGDSALYLCASSPGGAAFFGQGTRLTVV.

J is TRBJ2-1 and V is TRBV19, with 8 nucleotides matching TRBD2. After removal of 3 bases from V and 10 bases from J, the junction contained 8 bases not matched to a gene. Germline loops: CDR1 LNHDA, CDR2 SQIVND (reference sequence). This CDR3 contains 14 residues. The CDR3 protein is CASSINSGRTEQFF. CDR3 sequence (DNA): TGTGCCAGTAGTATTAACAGCGGGAGAACAGAGCAGTTCTTC.

This clonotype was seen ten or more times. The CDR3 loop is CASSTYNEQFF. Written as DNA, the CDR3 is TGTGCCAGCAGTACTTACAATGAGCAGTTCTTC. The rearrangement links TRBV12-3 or TRBV12-4 to TRBJ2-1; D gene unclear. This CDR3 has 11 residues. Trimming pared 5 bases from V and 4 bases from J, leaving 3 bases between.

There are many counts of this clonotype. The gene calls are TRBV20-1 and TRBJ2-7; 10 bases are shared with TRBD1. The V gene's germline CDR1 is DFQATT and CDR2 SNEGSKA (reference sequence). This CDR3 has 16 amino acids. With V trimmed by 0 bases and J by 3 bases, 8 bases remained unmatched. In DNA, the CDR3 is TGCAGTGCTAGAGATCGGGGACAGGGGCCCTTCTACGAGCAGTACTTC. Residues: CSARDRGQGPFYEQYF.

There are many counts of this clonotype. The genes are TRBV10-3 and TRBJ1-1; possibly TRBD1 for D (6 bases). The CDR3 contains 13 residues. The germline CDR1 and CDR2 sequences are ENHRY and SYGVKD. V lost 0 bases and J 9 bases, leaving 11 bases between the germline ends. The CDR3 here is CAISESSGVQAFF. As DNA, the CDR3 is TGTGCCATCAGTGAGTCCTCAGGGGTACAAGCTTTCTTT.

This clonotype was recorded many times. The chain has TRBV5-1 and TRBJ2-7; no clear D gene. Looked up from germline, CDR1 is SGHRS and CDR2 is YFSETQ. The V end was cut by 1 base, the J end by 2 bases, with 7 bases between. The CDR3 extends over 13 amino acids. CDR3 in amino acids: CASSLQETYEQYF. DNA of the CDR3: TGCGCCAGCAGCTTGCAGGAGACCTACGAGCAGTACTTC.